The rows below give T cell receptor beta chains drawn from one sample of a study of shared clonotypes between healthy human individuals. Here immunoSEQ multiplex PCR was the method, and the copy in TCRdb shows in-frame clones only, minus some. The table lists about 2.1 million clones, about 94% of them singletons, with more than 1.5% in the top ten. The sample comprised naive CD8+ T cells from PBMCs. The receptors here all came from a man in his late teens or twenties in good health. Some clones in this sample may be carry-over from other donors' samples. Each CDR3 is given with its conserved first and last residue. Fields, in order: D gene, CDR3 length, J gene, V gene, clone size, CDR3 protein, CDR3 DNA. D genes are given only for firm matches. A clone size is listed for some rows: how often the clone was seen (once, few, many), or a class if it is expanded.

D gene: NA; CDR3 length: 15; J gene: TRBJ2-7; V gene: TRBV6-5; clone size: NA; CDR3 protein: CASMDRSQSSDEQYF; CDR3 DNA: TGTGCCAGCATGGACCGTAGTCAATCCTCCGACGAGCAGTACTTC
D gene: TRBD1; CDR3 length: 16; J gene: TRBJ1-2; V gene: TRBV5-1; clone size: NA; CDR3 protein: CASSLSGVQGTYGYTF; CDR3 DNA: TGCGCCAGCAGCTTGAGTGGGGTACAGGGGACCTATGGCTACACCTTC
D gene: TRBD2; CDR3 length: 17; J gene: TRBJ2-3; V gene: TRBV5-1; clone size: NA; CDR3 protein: CASSLRPGTKSTDTQYF; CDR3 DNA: TGCGCCAGCAGCCTTCGACCCGGGACTAAAAGCACAGATACGCAGTATTTT
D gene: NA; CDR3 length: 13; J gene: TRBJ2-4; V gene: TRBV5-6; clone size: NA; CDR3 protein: CASSDTGGHIQYF; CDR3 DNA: TGTGCCAGCAGCGACACAGGCGGGCACATTCAGTACTTC
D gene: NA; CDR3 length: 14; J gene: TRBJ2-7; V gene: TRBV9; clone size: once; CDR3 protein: CASSPRDVSYEQYF; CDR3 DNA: TGTGCCAGCAGCCCCCGGGACGTTTCCTACGAGCAGTACTTC
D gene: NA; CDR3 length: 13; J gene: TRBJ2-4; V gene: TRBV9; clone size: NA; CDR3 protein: CASSEGGKNIQYF; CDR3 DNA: TGTGCCAGCAGCGAGGGGGGCAAAAACATTCAGTACTTC
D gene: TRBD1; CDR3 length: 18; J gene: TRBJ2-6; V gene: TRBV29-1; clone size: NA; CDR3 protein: CSVERRDRGIPGANVLTF; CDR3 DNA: TGCAGCGTTGAAAGGCGGGACAGGGGGATCCCTGGGGCCAACGTCCTGACTTTC
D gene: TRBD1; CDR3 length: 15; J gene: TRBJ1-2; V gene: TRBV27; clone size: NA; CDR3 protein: CASSLRQGTGYGYTF; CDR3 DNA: TGTGCCAGCAGTCTTCGACAGGGGACTGGCTATGGCTACACCTTC
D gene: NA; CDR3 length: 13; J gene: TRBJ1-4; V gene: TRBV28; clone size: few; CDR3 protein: CASSFPPELKLFF; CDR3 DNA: TGTGCCAGCAGTTTCCCCCCGGAGCTGAAACTGTTTTTT
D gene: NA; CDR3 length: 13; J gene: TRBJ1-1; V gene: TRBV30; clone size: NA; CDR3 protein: CAWTTTTGAEAFF; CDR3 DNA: TGTGCCTGGACTACAACGACGGGCGCTGAAGCTTTCTTT
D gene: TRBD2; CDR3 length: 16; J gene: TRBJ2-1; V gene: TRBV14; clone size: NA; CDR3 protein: CASSHLAGRTYNEQFF; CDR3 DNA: TGTGCCAGCAGCCACTTAGCGGGACGGACCTACAATGAGCAGTTCTTC
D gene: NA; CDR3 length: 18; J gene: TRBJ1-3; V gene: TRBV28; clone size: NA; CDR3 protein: CASSLFLRGPGSGNTIYF; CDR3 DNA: TGTGCCAGCAGTTTATTCTTACGTGGGCCAGGGTCTGGAAACACCATATATTTT
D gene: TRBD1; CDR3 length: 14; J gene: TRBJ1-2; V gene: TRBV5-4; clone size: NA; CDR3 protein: CASRITGGAYGYTF; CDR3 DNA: TGTGCCAGCAGAATAACAGGGGGCGCCTATGGCTACACCTTC
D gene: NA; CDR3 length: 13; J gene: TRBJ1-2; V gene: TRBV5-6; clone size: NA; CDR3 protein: CASSSRREYGYTF; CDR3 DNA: TGTGCCAGCAGCTCGAGGAGGGAATACGGCTACACCTTC
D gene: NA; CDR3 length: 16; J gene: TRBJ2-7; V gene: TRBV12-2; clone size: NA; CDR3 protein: CASRLMADRGSYEQYF; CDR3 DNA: TGTGCAAGTCGCTTGATGGCGGACAGGGGCTCCTACGAGCAGTACTTC
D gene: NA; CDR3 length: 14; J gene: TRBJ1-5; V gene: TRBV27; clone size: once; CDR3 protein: CASSPLGGGQPQHF; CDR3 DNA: TGTGCCAGCAGTCCGCTAGGGGGGGGGCAGCCCCAGCATTTT
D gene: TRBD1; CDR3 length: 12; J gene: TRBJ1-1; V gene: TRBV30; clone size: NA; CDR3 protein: CAWSLRQGEAFF; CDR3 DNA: TGTGCCTGGAGTCTAAGACAGGGGGAAGCTTTCTTT
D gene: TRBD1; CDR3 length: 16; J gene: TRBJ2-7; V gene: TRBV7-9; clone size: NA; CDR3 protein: CASSLGWDREVDEQYF; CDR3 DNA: TGTGCCAGCAGCTTAGGCTGGGACAGGGAGGTGGACGAGCAGTACTTC
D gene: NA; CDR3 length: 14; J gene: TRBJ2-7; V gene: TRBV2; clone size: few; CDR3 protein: CASSEGQGDYEQYF; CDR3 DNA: TGTGCCAGCAGTGAAGGGCAGGGAGACTACGAGCAGTACTTC
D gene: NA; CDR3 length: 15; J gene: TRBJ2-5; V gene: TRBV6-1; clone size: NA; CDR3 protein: CASSERFRVQETQYF; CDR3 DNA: TGTGCCAGCAGTGAACGGTTCAGGGTTCAAGAGACCCAGTACTTC
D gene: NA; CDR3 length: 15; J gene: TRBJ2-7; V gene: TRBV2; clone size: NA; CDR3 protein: CASRALAEPSYEQYF; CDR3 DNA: TGTGCCAGCAGGGCCTTAGCGGAGCCATCCTACGAGCAGTACTTC
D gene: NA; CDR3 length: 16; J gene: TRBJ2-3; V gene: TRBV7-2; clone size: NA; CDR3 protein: CASSLDRGSGADTQYF; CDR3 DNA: TGTGCCAGCAGCTTAGATCGGGGTAGCGGAGCAGATACGCAGTATTTT
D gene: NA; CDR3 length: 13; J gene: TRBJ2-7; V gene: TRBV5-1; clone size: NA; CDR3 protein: CASSWDSTYEQYF; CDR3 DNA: TGCGCCAGCAGCTGGGACTCCACCTACGAGCAGTACTTC
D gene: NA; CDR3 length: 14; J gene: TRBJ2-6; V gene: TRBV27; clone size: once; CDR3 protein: CASSTVAGANVLTF; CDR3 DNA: TGTGCCAGCAGTACAGTAGCCGGGGCCAACGTCCTGACTTTC
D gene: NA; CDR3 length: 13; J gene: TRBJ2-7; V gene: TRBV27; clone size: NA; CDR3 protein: CASSFRQDYEQYF; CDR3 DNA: TGTGCCAGCAGTTTTCGACAGGACTACGAGCAGTACTTC
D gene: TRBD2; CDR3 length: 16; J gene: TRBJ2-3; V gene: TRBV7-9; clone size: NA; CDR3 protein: CASSPGLAGATDTQYF; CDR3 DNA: TGTGCCAGCAGCCCGGGACTAGCGGGAGCAACAGATACGCAGTATTTT
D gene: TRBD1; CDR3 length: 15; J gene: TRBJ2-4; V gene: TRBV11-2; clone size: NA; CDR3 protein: CASSARDRTKNIQYF; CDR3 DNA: TGTGCCAGCAGCGCCCGGGACAGGACCAAAAACATTCAGTACTTC
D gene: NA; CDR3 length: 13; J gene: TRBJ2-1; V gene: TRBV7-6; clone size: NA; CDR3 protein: CASSLALLYEQFF; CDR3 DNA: TGTGCCAGCAGCTTAGCCCTCCTCTATGAGCAGTTCTTC
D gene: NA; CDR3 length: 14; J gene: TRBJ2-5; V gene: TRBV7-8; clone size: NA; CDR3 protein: CASSLRARQETQYF; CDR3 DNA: TGTGCCAGCAGCTTGAGGGCCCGGCAAGAGACCCAGTACTTC
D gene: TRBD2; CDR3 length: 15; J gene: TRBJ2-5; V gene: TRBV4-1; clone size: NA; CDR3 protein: CASRSTSGKEETQYF; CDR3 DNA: TGCGCCAGCAGGTCGACTAGCGGGAAGGAAGAGACCCAGTACTTC
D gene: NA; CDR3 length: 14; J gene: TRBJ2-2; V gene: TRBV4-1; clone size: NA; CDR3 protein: CASSQERNTGELFF; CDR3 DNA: TGCGCCAGCAGCCAAGAGAGGAACACCGGGGAGCTGTTTTTT
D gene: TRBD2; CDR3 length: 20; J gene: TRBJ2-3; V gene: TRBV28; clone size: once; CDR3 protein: CASRPPRAGLAGALTDTQYF; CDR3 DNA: TGTGCCAGCAGGCCCCCTCGTGCGGGACTAGCGGGAGCACTCACAGATACGCAGTATTTT
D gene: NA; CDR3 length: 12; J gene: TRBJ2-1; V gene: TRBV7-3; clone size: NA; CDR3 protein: CASSLNTDEQFF; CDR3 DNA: TGTGCCAGCAGCCTAAATACGGATGAGCAGTTCTTC
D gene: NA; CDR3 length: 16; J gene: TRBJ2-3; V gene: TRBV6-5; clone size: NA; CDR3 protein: CASSYSKGQGPDTQYF; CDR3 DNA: TGTGCCAGCAGTTACTCGAAGGGGCAGGGACCAGATACGCAGTATTTT
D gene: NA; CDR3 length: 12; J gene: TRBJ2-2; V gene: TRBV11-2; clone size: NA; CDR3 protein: CASSLGTGELFF; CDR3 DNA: TGTGCCAGCAGCTTAGGAACCGGGGAGCTGTTTTTT
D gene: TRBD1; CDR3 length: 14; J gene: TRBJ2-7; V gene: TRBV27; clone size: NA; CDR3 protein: CASSSPRQGHEQYF; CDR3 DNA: TGTGCCAGCAGCTCCCCTCGACAGGGCCACGAGCAGTACTTC
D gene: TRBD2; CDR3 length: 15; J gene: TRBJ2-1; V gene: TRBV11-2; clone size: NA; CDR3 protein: CASNPTMGGDNEQFF; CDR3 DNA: TGTGCCAGCAACCCCACAATGGGGGGGGACAATGAGCAGTTCTTC
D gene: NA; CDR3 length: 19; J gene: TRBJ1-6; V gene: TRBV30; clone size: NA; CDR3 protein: CAWSVLGLTVSSYNSPLHF; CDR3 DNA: TGTGCCTGGAGTGTACTTGGGCTGACGGTGAGCTCCTATAATTCACCCCTCCACTTT
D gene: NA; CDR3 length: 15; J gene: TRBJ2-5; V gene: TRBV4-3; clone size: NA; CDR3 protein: CASSRLLGNQETQYF; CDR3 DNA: TGCGCCAGCAGCCGCCTACTAGGGAATCAAGAGACCCAGTACTTC
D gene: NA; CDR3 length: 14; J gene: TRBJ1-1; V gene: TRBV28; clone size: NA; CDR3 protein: CASSFSEGSTEAFF; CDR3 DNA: TGTGCCAGCAGTTTCTCCGAAGGGAGTACTGAAGCTTTCTTT
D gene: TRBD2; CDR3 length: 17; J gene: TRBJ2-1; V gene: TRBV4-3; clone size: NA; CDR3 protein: CASSQEIGQRERYEQFF; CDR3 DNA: TGCGCCAGCAGCCAAGAGATCGGGCAGCGGGAGAGGTATGAGCAGTTCTTC